The clone carrying this T cell receptor beta chain has ten or more counts. The TCRbeta library incorporated unique molecular identifiers. TCRdb processed the PCR reads anew with MiXCR; each CDR3 protein has one entry. The data hold about 240,000 distinct CDR3 sequences, with approximately 12% observed a single time. Germline-derived CDR1 and CDR2 are MNHEY and SVGAGI. This CDR3 is 12 amino acids long. V was clipped by 4 bases and J by 5 bases, with 5 bases between them. This specimen comes from a study of T-cell reconstitution after alpha-beta-depleted transplantation in children. The V gene is TRBV6-5, the J gene TRBJ2-2, with D uncertain. The sequences come from PBMCs from the stem cell graft donor, collected from the stem cell graft. The TCR sequence derives from a human donor who donated a stem cell graft to a child with acute lymphoblastic leukemia. CDR3 amino acids: CASSSRTGELFF. In nucleotides, the CDR3 is TGTGCCAGCAGTTCAAGGACCGGGGAGCTGTTTTTT.